A selection of T cell receptor beta chains follows, all from one sample in a study of T cells after posttransplantation cyclophosphamide. Produced via immunoSEQ multiplex PCR; TCRdb's table is partial and in-frame only. The sample has about 37,000 clones, none seen only once. Sequenced: PBMCs. The receptors stem from a man aged 25 to 40 in good health and a related stem cell transplant donor. CDR3s include the opening cysteine and the closing phenylalanine or tryptophan. A D gene is named only where the DNA matches it firmly. Clone size, where shown, is once, few, many, or a class for clones that have expanded.

J gene,D gene,clone size,CDR3 length,V gene,CDR3 protein,CDR3 DNA
TRBJ2-3,.,many,16,TRBV19,CASSSHTPGLTDTQYF,TGTGCCAGTAGTAGCCACACCCCAGGGTTAACAGATACGCAGTATTTT
TRBJ1-4,TRBD1,many,17,TRBV2,CASSTDRGPSTNEKLFF,TGTGCCAGCAGTACGGACAGGGGGCCTTCAACTAATGAAAAACTGTTTTTT
TRBJ2-3,.,many,16,TRBV24-1,CATSDPTSLGADTQYF,TGTGCCACCAGTGATCCGACTAGTCTGGGCGCAGATACGCAGTATTTT
TRBJ1-4,TRBD1,many,14,TRBV7-9,CASSPGQYNEKLFF,TGTGCCAGCAGCCCGGGACAGTACAATGAAAAACTGTTTTTT
TRBJ1-1,TRBD1,many,16,TRBV4-2,CASSQDLGTGGTEAFF,TGTGCCAGCAGCCAAGATCTCGGGACAGGGGGCACTGAAGCTTTCTTT
TRBJ2-5,TRBD2,many,15,TRBV7-6,CASSVAGGGGETQYF,TGTGCCAGCAGTGTAGCGGGGGGTGGAGGGGAGACCCAGTACTTC
TRBJ1-4,.,many,15,TRBV13,CASSYQTDRNEKLFF,TGTGCCAGCAGCTACCAGACAGACCGCAATGAAAAACTGTTTTTT
TRBJ2-1,TRBD2,many,15,TRBV6-4,CASSSASGVYNEQFF,TGTGCCAGCAGTTCAGCTAGCGGGGTTTACAATGAGCAGTTCTTC
TRBJ1-4,TRBD1,many,17,TRBV14,CASSLRQGMGTNEKLFF,TGTGCCAGCAGCCTTCGACAGGGGATGGGAACTAATGAAAAACTGTTTTTT
TRBJ2-7,.,many,12,TRBV6-5,CASSYGGSEQYF,TGTGCCAGCAGTTACGGGGGCTCCGAGCAGTACTTC
TRBJ1-5,TRBD1,many,17,TRBV6-2/TRBV6-3,CASSYEGGQGAYQPQHF,TGTGCCAGCAGTTACGAGGGGGGACAGGGGGCTTATCAGCCCCAGCATTTT
TRBJ1-6,TRBD1,many,15,TRBV6-5,CASSRTGTYNSPLHF,TGTGCCAGCAGCCGGACAGGAACCTATAATTCACCCCTCCACTTT
TRBJ2-7,TRBD2,many,15,TRBV6-1,CASSEDLAGPYEQYF,TGTGCCAGCAGTGAAGACCTAGCGGGGCCCTACGAGCAGTACTTC
TRBJ1-5,TRBD1,many,20,TRBV6-2/TRBV6-3,CASSRRSPGTEQISNQPQHF,TGTGCCAGCAGTAGAAGGTCCCCGGGGACAGAACAAATTAGCAATCAGCCCCAGCATTTT
TRBJ1-2,TRBD1,many,14,TRBV5-1,CASSLAGRGHGYTF,TGCGCCAGCAGCTTGGCCGGCAGGGGGCATGGCTACACCTTC
TRBJ2-2,TRBD1,.,16,TRBV5-1,CASSSKGQVSPGELFF,TGCGCCAGCAGCTCTAAGGGACAGGTCTCCCCCGGGGAGCTGTTTTTT
TRBJ1-6,TRBD1,many,16,TRBV2,CASSGGDRALNSPLHF,TGTGCCAGCAGTGGGGGGGACAGGGCCTTGAATTCACCCCTCCACTTT
TRBJ2-1,.,many,11,TRBV20-1,CSAFPGDEQFF,TGCAGTGCATTCCCGGGGGATGAGCAGTTCTTC
TRBJ2-7,.,many,13,TRBV28,CASSDQGWQEQYF,TGTGCCAGCAGTGACCAGGGCTGGCAAGAGCAGTACTTC
TRBJ2-7,TRBD1,.,15,TRBV6-5,CASSYLRDSTYEQYF,TGTGCCAGCAGTTACCTCCGGGACAGTACCTACGAGCAGTACTTC
TRBJ1-6,TRBD1,many,19,TRBV4-1,CASSPTGQGVSSYNSPLHF,TGCGCCAGCAGCCCCACGGGACAGGGTGTAAGCTCCTATAATTCACCCCTCCACTTT
TRBJ1-5,TRBD1,many,14,TRBV12-3/TRBV12-4,CASSLGQALGPQHF,TGTGCCAGCAGCCTTGGACAGGCCTTAGGGCCCCAGCATTTT
TRBJ1-1,.,many,15,TRBV18,CASSPGQETISEAFF,TGTGCCAGCTCACCAGGACAAGAAACGATCAGTGAAGCTTTCTTT
TRBJ1-2,.,many,13,TRBV19,CASKAGDLGRYTF,TGTGCCAGTAAGGCAGGGGACCTCGGTCGCTACACCTTC